This entry lists 13 T cell receptor beta chains sequenced from one sample in a study of T-cell reconstitution after alpha-beta-depleted transplantation in children. The TCRbeta library was prepared with unique molecular identifiers. In TCRdb, the PCR reads were re-called with MiXCR into one record per CDR3 protein. Of some 300,000 distinct CDR3 sequences in the sample, around 10% were seen once. The specimen comprised PBMCs from the stem cell graft donor, sampled from the stem cell graft. These TCRs come from a human donor who donated a stem cell graft to a child with acute lymphoblastic leukemia.

The DNA for the CDR3 is TGTGCCAGCAGTTACGCCCTAGCGGGTGATCAGCCCTCCTACAATGAGCAGTTCTTC. Encoded protein: CASSYALAGDQPSYNEQFF. The V gene is TRBV6-2 or TRBV6-3, the J gene TRBJ2-1; 8 bases match TRBD2. The CDR3 spans 19 residues. Trimming at V came to 2 bases and at J to 0 bases, leaving 12 bases not matched to a gene. CDR1 is MNHEY, CDR2 SVGEGT, per germline.

This clonotype was counted between two and nine times. J is TRBJ1-1 and V is TRBV5-4; D possibly corresponds to TRBD1 (6 bases). The CDR3 is 14 residues long. CDR1 SGHNT and CDR2 YYREEE come from the germline V gene (reference sequence). V was pared by 3 bases and J by 1 base, with 10 bases between. CDR3 coding DNA: TGTGCCAGCAGCTGGACAGATAAGAACACTGAAGCTTTCTTT. This codes for CASSWTDKNTEAFF.

The chain recombines TRBV6-2 or TRBV6-3 with TRBJ2-2; tentative D call: TRBD1 (7 bases). The V gene's germline CDR1 is MNHEY and CDR2 SVGEGT. Trimming pared 7 bases from V and 6 bases from J, leaving 12 bases between. The CDR3 has 13 residues. The DNA of the CDR3 is TGTGCCAGCAAACCCAGGGGGGCCGGGGAGCTGTTTTTT. As protein: CASKPRGAGELFF.

This clonotype was counted between two and nine times. V and J are TRBV12-3 or TRBV12-4 and TRBJ1-2; D uncertain. The V end was cut by 2 bases, the J end by 5 bases, with 6 bases between. This CDR3 is 12 amino acids long. Here the CDR3 reads CASSLHPYGYTF. The CDR3 coding sequence is TGTGCCAGCAGTTTACACCCATATGGCTACACCTTC.

This clonotype was observed a handful of times. V and J are TRBV12-3 or TRBV12-4 and TRBJ2-7; D is tentatively TRBD1 or TRBD2 (5 bases each). V lost 3 bases, J lost 6 bases, and 15 bases lay in between. The CDR3 loop spans 14 amino acids. CDR3 sequence reads: CASSFGTGRAEQYF. The CDR3 DNA is TGTGCCAGCAGTTTCGGGACCGGGCGGGCCGAGCAGTACTTC.

The chain recombines TRBV12-3 or TRBV12-4 with TRBJ1-3, with D unclear. The CDR3 runs 14 residues. V was cut by 8 bases and J by 3 bases, with 14 bases left in between. CDR3 amino acids: CASPGPMGGNTIYF. CDR3 DNA: TGTGCCAGCCCGGGTCCGATGGGTGGAAACACCATATATTTT.

In this sample, this clonotype turned up many times. The chain is built from TRBV20-1 and TRBJ2-7; D not resolved. Trimming took 6 bases from V and 2 from J, leaving 20 bases between them. This CDR3 region has 15 residues. Germline lookup yields CDR1 DFQATT and CDR2 SNEGSKA (reference sequence). CDR3 residues: CSAHPEDGLPYEQYF. Written as DNA, the CDR3 is TGCAGTGCCCATCCAGAGGATGGTTTACCCTACGAGCAGTACTTC.

This clonotype was detected a few times. The chain has TRBV9 and TRBJ2-7; 11 bases line up with TRBD1. Germline V gives CDR1 SGDLS, CDR2 YYNGEE. V shed 3 bases and J 2 bases; nucleotides not matched to a gene: 4. This CDR3 spans 15 amino acids. DNA for the CDR3: TGTGCCAGCAGCGAGGGGGGACAGGGGGCCTACGAGCAGTACTTC. Its protein product is CASSEGGQGAYEQYF.

In this sample, this clonotype turned up many times. The chain couples TRBV5-1 to TRBJ2-7, with D unresolved. The CDR3 sequence is 14 residues long. Trimming stripped 4 bases from V and 0 bases from J, with 11 bases between. Germline V lookup: CDR1 SGHRS, CDR2 YFSETQ. The CDR3 reads CASSLTQASYEQYF. The DNA for the CDR3 is TGCGCCAGCAGCCTTACACAAGCCTCCTACGAGCAGTACTTC. Variable domain in full (rest from reference TRBV5-1 and TRBJ2-7): KAGVTQTPRYLIKTRGQQVTLSCSPISGHRSVSWYQQTPGQGLQFLFEYFSETQRNKGNFPGRFSGRQFSNSRSEMNVSTLELGDSALYLCASSLTQASYEQYFGPGTRLTVT.

This clonotype has only a few counts. V gene TRBV5-1 combines with J gene TRBJ2-2; possible D gene TRBD2, 5 bases. Germline V CDR1 and CDR2: SGHRS, YFSETQ. The V end was cut by 4 bases, the J end by 0 bases, with 10 bases between. This CDR3 has 15 residues. The CDR3 loop reads CASSRAGTNTGELFF. In DNA form, the CDR3 reads TGCGCCAGCAGCCGGGCGGGTACGAACACCGGGGAGCTGTTTTTT.

This clonotype turned up a few times. The chain carries TRBV15 and TRBJ1-5; D uncertain. Trimming pared 5 bases from V and 5 bases from J, leaving 10 bases between. The CDR3 runs 13 residues. Germline CDR1 reads LNHNV; CDR2 reads YYDKDF (reference sequence). The CDR3 DNA follows: TGTGCCACCAGCTTCCGCGGAGATCAGCCCCAGCATTTT. Protein sequence: CATSFRGDQPQHF.

Ten or more counts support this clonotype. V gene TRBV27 combines with J gene TRBJ2-3; no firm D call. Germline CDR1 and CDR2: MNHEY and SMNVEV (reference sequence). With 3 bases removed from V and 6 bases from J, the gap between germline ends came to 7 bases. The length of the CDR3 is 12 residues. The CDR3 is CASSFHSDTQYF. Written as DNA, the CDR3 is TGTGCCAGCAGTTTCCACTCCGATACGCAGTATTTT.

This clonotype was found a few times. The chain joins TRBV29-1 to TRBJ2-6; 8 bases fit TRBD1. Per germline, CDR1 SQVTM and CDR2 ANQGSEA. V lost 7 bases and J lost 0; bases outside the gene matches: 8. There are 16 residues in the CDR3. CDR3 bases: TGCAGCGCTCGGACAGGGTACGACTCTGGGGCCAACGTCCTGACTTTC. Its protein is CSARTGYDSGANVLTF.